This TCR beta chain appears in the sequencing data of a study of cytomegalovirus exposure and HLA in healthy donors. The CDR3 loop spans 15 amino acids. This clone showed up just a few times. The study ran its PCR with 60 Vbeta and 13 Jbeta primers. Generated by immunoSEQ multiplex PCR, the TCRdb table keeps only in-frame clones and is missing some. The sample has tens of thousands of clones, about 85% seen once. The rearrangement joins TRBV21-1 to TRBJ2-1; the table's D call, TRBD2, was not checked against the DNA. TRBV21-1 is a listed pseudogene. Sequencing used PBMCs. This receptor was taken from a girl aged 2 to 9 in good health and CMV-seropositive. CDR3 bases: TGTGCCAAAACACTACCGGGACTAGCCTACAATGAGCAGTTCTTC. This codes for CAKTLPGLAYNEQFF.